This T cell receptor beta chain was obtained from a study of CD8 T cells in ankylosing spondylitis. This clonotype occurred many times. MiXCR, run by TCRdb on the 5' RACE reads, gives a single entry per CDR3 protein. This table holds about 240,000 distinct CDR3 sequences, less than 10% found once. The receptor comes from a male donor with ankylosing spondylitis or in good health (not recorded which). The sequenced sample was blood, either unsorted or a sorted T cell fraction (not recorded which).

CDR3 bases: TGTGCCAGCAGCCAAGGGGAATCAAGAATTGGTATCGGAAACACCATATATTTT. Protein sequence: CASSQGESRIGIGNTIYF. The genes are TRBV3-1 and TRBJ1-3; D remains unclear. From germline, CDR1 is LGHDT and CDR2 YNNKEL (reference sequence). Trimming shortened V by 1 base and J by 4 bases, and 20 bases separated the two germline ends. The CDR3 length is 18 residues.